This TCR beta chain was obtained from a study of regulatory T cells in long-lasting Graves disease. Points from the study as a whole: Compared with new cases, persistent Graves' patients showed reduced TCR diversity. Possibly, too few samples lowered accuracy.

In germline, CDR1 is KGHSH, CDR2 LQKENI. This CDR3 comprises 15 residues. Trimming removed 7 bases from V and 10 bases from J; junction bases left unmatched: 15. With regard to this clonotype: What it binds is unknown.

Both iRepertoire HTBI primers and Arm-PCR of CDR3 regions were used to build the TCR beta libraries. TCRdb itself ran the multiplex PCR reads through MiXCR, one entry per CDR3 protein. Found here are about 200,000 distinct CDR3 sequences, around 17% of them singletons; the top ten hold more than 20%. The sample's time point: newly diagnosed GD, antithyroid drugs for less than 3 months. Extracted PBMC RNA gave rise to the TCR library. The gene calls are TRBV18 and TRBJ2-1; TRBD1 agrees at 8 bases. The TCR was taken from a female donor with Graves disease. This sample comprised peripheral blood mononuclear cells (PBMCs), obtained at new diagnosis, from a patient treated with antithyroid drugs. The chain's CDR3 is CASCPGQVGGGEQFF. CDR3 sequence (DNA): TGTGCCAGCTGCCCGGGACAGGTCGGTGGAGGGGAGCAGTTCTTC. Full variable domain (rest looked up from reference TRBV18 and TRBJ2-1): NAGVMQNPRHLVRRRGQEARLRCSPMKGHSHVYWYRQLPEEGLKFMVYLQKENIIDESGMPKERFSAEFPKEGPSILRIQQVVRGDSAAYFCASCPGQVGGGEQFFGPGTRLTVL.